This TCR beta chain was observed in a study of blood T cell repertoires in COVID-19. Study background: Donors in the United States, Italy and Spain gave samples during acute or convalescent COVID-19. In each case, the material was cDNA or gDNA derived from T cells, B-cell-depleted T cells, or PBMCs.

CDR1 and CDR2 from the germline V gene are SGHDT and YYEEEE. Trimming pared 0 bases from V and 0 bases from J, leaving 4 bases between. There are 14 residues in the CDR3. Original methodology: Amplification with reference gene primers provided the estimates of nucleated cell counts. Some clones are missing from TCRdb's copy, which holds only in-frame ones; the method was immunoSEQ multiplex PCR. The V and J calls and clone size are taken from that table; D and trimming were inferred from the DNA. The sample yields 45,000 to 65,000 clones, 91% seen once. Sample: peripheral blood. The clonotype comes from a human donor in a cohort sampled during active COVID-19. The chain uses TRBV5-6 and TRBJ1-3, with D hard to call. The CDR3 is CASSLGSSGNTIYF. The CDR3 region has the DNA TGTGCCAGCAGCTTGGGCAGCTCTGGAAACACCATATATTTT.